The following is a TCR beta chain sequence with its context. Its antigen remains unknown. This record comes from a study of OX40 agonist ivuxolimab in advanced cancers. Study as a whole: The dose-escalation cohort was approximately 80% male, with a mean age of approximately 61 years, ranging about 23 to 79. One patient with hepatocellular carcinoma and two with cutaneous melanoma, three in all, had partial responses. Antecedent anti-PD-1, anti-PD-L1 or anti-CTLA-4 therapy was permissible, with under 50% having received some.

Germline CDR1 is SGHTA and CDR2 is FQGTGA. V lost 5 bases, J lost 4 bases, and 10 bases lay in between. The CDR3 sequence is 13 residues long. Libraries were prepared by immunoSEQ multiplex PCR; TCRdb keeps only in-frame clonotypes and omits some of them. This sample has more than 95,000 clones, with approximately 94% found just once. Study-level results: At 0.1-3.0 mg/kg, partial responders had clonal expansion among the lowest observed.

The sequence came from an adult with an advanced solid tumor such as melanoma, head and neck, liver or kidney cancer. This sample comprised CD4+ or CD8+ T cells sorted from blood, obtained in a trial of the OX40 agonist ivuxolimab. The rearrangement links TRBV7-3 to TRBJ2-3; D is unclear. CDR3 in DNA: TGTGCCAGCAGCCCGAGGCGTGCAGATACGCAGTATTTT. Its translation is CASSPRRADTQYF.